What follows is one T cell receptor (beta chain) and its context. Germline-derived CDR1 and CDR2 are WSHSY and SAAADI. CDR3 length equals 14 residues. V shed 2 bases, J shed 3 bases, and the junction held 3 bases outside the gene matches. CD4+ cells underwent separation, giving CD45RA+ naive and CD45RA-negative memory subsets. TCRdb's copy holds only in-frame clones and misses some; the assay was immunoSEQ multiplex PCR. The sample has 980,000 or so clones, approximately 80% seen once. The data were taken from a study of shared clonotypes between healthy human individuals. The sample comprised memory CD4+ T cells sorted from blood. The subset here: CD45RA-negative fraction. The receptor was derived from a man younger than 30 in good health. J is TRBJ2-7 and V is TRBV10-2; 8 nucleotides match TRBD2. CDR3 sequence reads: CASSEKGLVYEQYF. CDR3 DNA sequence: TGCGCCAGCAGTGAGAAGGGACTAGTCTACGAGCAGTACTTC.